The T cell receptor beta chain described here comes from a study of cytomegalovirus exposure and HLA in healthy donors. In the study overall: The approximately 120 validation repertoires used the same platform as the 650 to 850 first-cohort repertoires, a later analysis reported.

For this clone: Antigen specificity is unknown.

Libraries were prepared by immunoSEQ multiplex PCR; TCRdb keeps only in-frame clonotypes and omits some of them. The top ten hold 4.5% to 6% of the sample, which has 200,000 to 250,000 clones, 83% seen once. Overall study findings and caveats: In vitro experiments confirmed that a few CMV-associated chains were specific for CMV antigens. The study designated 150 or so TCR beta chains cytomegalovirus-associated.

The donors were part of the validation cohort, which consisted of 120 subjects and was separate from the first cohort of several hundred subjects. This receptor was obtained from a woman between 18 and 30 years old in good health and CMV-seronegative. Sequencing used PBMCs.

CDR3 in DNA: TGTGCCAGCAGCTCCGGGACCGGGAATGAGCAGTTCTTC. Amino acids: CASSSGTGNEQFF. The chain has TRBV11-2 and TRBJ2-1; D is tentatively TRBD1 or TRBD2 (5 bases each). CDR3 length: 13 amino acids. Germline V gene sequence: CDR1 SGHAT, CDR2 FQNNGV. V lost 4 bases to trimming and J lost 7 bases, with 11 bases between them.